One sample yielded the 2 T cell receptor beta chains listed below, sequenced in a study of T cell changes during pregnancy in multiple sclerosis. Clones were read by immunoSEQ multiplex PCR, and TCRdb kept only the in-frame ones, dropping some. The sample lists more than 90,000 clones, roughly 90% occurring once. This sample comprised peripheral blood, obtained in the first trimester of pregnancy. The receptors derive from a female donor with multiple sclerosis, enrolled in a pregnancy study.

The chain has TRBV5-1 and TRBJ2-1; 10 bases map to TRBD1. There are 14 residues in the CDR3. The trim removed 4 bases at V and 6 bases at J, leaving 4 bases unmatched. Germline loops: CDR1 SGHRS, CDR2 YFSETQ. Written as DNA, the CDR3 is TGCGCCAGCAGCCCCGGGACAGGGGTCAATGAGCAGTTCTTC. It is translated as CASSPGTGVNEQFF.

The chain has TRBV10-3 and TRBJ2-7; 8 nucleotides line up with TRBD1. Trimming took 6 bases from V and 4 from J; bases not matched to a gene: 8. CDR3 length: 14 amino acids. Germline lookup yields CDR1 ENHRY and CDR2 SYGVKD. CDR3 DNA: TGTGCCATCAGCTCGACAGGGACAGGTTACGAGCAGTACTTC. Amino acid sequence: CAISSTGTGYEQYF.